The present TCR beta chain was sequenced within a study of Ad26.COV2.S vaccination and SARS-CoV-2 variants. The method was immunoSEQ multiplex PCR; TCRdb's version includes in-frame clones alone and lacks a portion of them. This table holds approximately 90,000 clones, around 82% found once. Per the germline V gene, CDR1 is MGHDK and CDR2 is SYGVNS. Trimming cost V 4 bases and J 6 bases; bases outside gene matches: 9. The CDR3 contains 15 residues. This TCR was recovered from a human donor who had recovered from COVID-19. The chain has TRBV25-1 and TRBJ2-1; 7 positions match TRBD1. The source was peripheral blood, collected after recovery from COVID-19. CDR3 residues: CASSVLGQAGNEQFF. For the CDR3, the DNA is TGTGCCAGCAGTGTCCTTGGACAGGCGGGCAATGAGCAGTTCTTC. Based on the CDR3 plus reference TRBV25-1 and TRBJ2-1, the full variable domain is EADIYQTPRYLVIGTGKKITLECSQTMGHDKMYWYQQDPGMELHLIHYSYGVNSTEKGDLSSESTVSRIRTEHFPLTLESARPSHTSQYLCASSVLGQAGNEQFFGPGTRLTVL.